Below, 25 T cell receptor beta chains from the same sample are listed, as sequenced in a study of vaccination effects on CD4 cells after COVID-19. Upon completion of under eleven days in culture, CD4+ T cells were isolated. Some clones are missing from TCRdb's copy, which holds only in-frame ones; the method was immunoSEQ multiplex PCR. In the table there are 50,000 to 75,000 clones, 65% to 75% of which are singletons. Their target antigens are unknown. The sample was CD4+ T cells from PBMCs cultured without peptide, taken before COVID-19 vaccination. The receptor source for this set is a human donor who had a prior SARS-CoV-2 infection.

CDR3 loop: CASSLEPGKGEQYF. The CDR3 DNA is TGTGCCAGCAGCTTAGAGCCAGGGAAGGGCGAGCAGTACTTC. V gene TRBV7-9 combines with J gene TRBJ2-7; TRBD1 is a possible D gene (5 bases). The CDR3 runs to 14 residues. Trimming shortened V by 1 base and J by 6 bases, and 13 bases separated the two germline ends. Germline V gene data show CDR1 as SEHNR and CDR2 as FQNEAQ (reference sequence). Complete variable domain (other parts from reference TRBV7-9 and TRBJ2-7): DTGVSQNPRHKITKRGQNVTFRCDPISEHNRLYWYRQTLGQGPEFLTYFQNEAQLEKSRLLSDRFSAERPKGSFSTLEIQRTEQGDSAMYLCASSLEPGKGEQYFGPGTRLTVT.

The gene calls are TRBV28 and TRBJ2-7; 9 bases agree with TRBD2. The CDR3 sequence is 21 residues long. CDR1 is MDHEN, CDR2 SYDVKM, per germline. The V segment lost 1 base and the J segment 0 bases; nucleotides outside the gene matches: 19. This CDR3 reads CASSLFLGKLAGSADSYEQYF. CDR3 nucleotides: TGTGCCAGCAGTTTATTTCTTGGGAAGCTAGCGGGGTCGGCGGACTCCTACGAGCAGTACTTC.

The chain joins TRBV11-3 to TRBJ2-5, with 14 nucleotides matching TRBD2. This CDR3 region has 17 residues. J gave up 5 bases and V 1 base, and 6 bases lay outside the gene matches. Germline V CDR1 and CDR2: SGHNT, YENEEA. Here the CDR3 reads CASSLGGLAGGRETQYF. The DNA of the CDR3 is TGTGCCAGCAGCTTAGGAGGACTAGCGGGAGGTCGGGAGACCCAGTACTTC.

The V and J genes are TRBV4-3 and TRBJ2-3; D is possibly TRBD2 (6 bases). This CDR3 has 15 amino acids. Per germline, CDR1 LGHNA and CDR2 YSLEER. The V gene lost 4 bases and the J gene lost 4 bases, with 15 bases spanning the gap. The CDR3 spells CASSPRQGGADTQYF. The DNA for the CDR3 is TGCGCCAGCAGCCCCCGGCAGGGCGGGGCAGATACGCAGTATTTT.

This chain joins TRBV15 and TRBJ1-2; D gene uncertain. The CDR3 runs to 16 residues. V was shortened by 0 bases and J by 8 bases, with 19 bases between the two germline ends. From germline, CDR1 is LNHNV and CDR2 YYDKDF (reference sequence). CDR3 region: CATSRDPLGGIRGYTF. CDR3 DNA: TGTGCCACCAGCAGAGATCCCCTGGGAGGGATACGGGGCTACACCTTC.

J is TRBJ2-1 and V is TRBV7-2; 8 nucleotides line up with TRBD2. V lost 5 bases, J lost 0 bases, and 9 bases stayed unmatched. Germline CDR1 reads SGHTA; CDR2 reads FQGNSA. The CDR3 spans 17 residues. CDR3 region: CASSERLALSSYNEQFF. DNA of the CDR3: TGTGCCAGCAGCGAGAGACTAGCGTTGAGCTCCTACAATGAGCAGTTCTTC.

The V and J genes are TRBV5-4 and TRBJ2-1; 9 bases line up with TRBD2. Germline assignment: CDR1 SGHNT and CDR2 YYREEE (reference sequence). The CDR3 consists of 14 residues. J was trimmed by 4 bases and V by 6 bases; bases with no gene match: 5. The CDR3 loop reads CASNAAGGYNEQFF. CDR3 coding DNA: TGTGCCAGCAACGCAGCGGGGGGATACAATGAGCAGTTCTTC.

The chain recombines TRBV5-1 with TRBJ2-5, with 14 bases aligning to TRBD2. The germline CDR1 and CDR2 sequences are SGHRS and YFSETQ. The V and J ends lost 6 bases and 5 bases, in that order; junction bases with no gene match: 6. The CDR3 loop spans 15 amino acids. CDR3 sequence: CASTETSGGAETQYF. CDR3 nucleotide sequence: TGCGCCAGCACCGAGACTAGCGGGGGGGCGGAGACCCAGTACTTC.

The rearrangement uses TRBV11-2 and TRBJ1-4, with D tentatively TRBD1 (5 bases). V shed 6 bases and J shed 6 bases, with 20 bases lying between them. The CDR3 sequence is 16 residues long. Germline V gene data show CDR1 as SGHAT and CDR2 as FQNNGV. The CDR3 spells CASSHLDGVGDEKLFF. Here the CDR3 DNA reads TGTGCCAGCAGTCACCTCGACGGGGTAGGGGATGAAAAACTGTTTTTT.

V and J are TRBV7-2 and TRBJ2-7; D uncertain. There are 15 residues in the CDR3. Germline V CDR1 and CDR2: SGHTA, FQGNSA. Trimming cost V 0 bases and J 2 bases, with 11 bases left between them. The CDR3 DNA sequence: TGTGCCAGCAGCTTAGCCGCGGAATCCACCTACGAGCAGTACTTC. Translation: CASSLAAESTYEQYF.

The V and J genes are TRBV12-3 or TRBV12-4 and TRBJ2-3, with D perhaps TRBD2 (6 bases). The ends were cut back, 7 bases at V and 4 bases at J, with 12 bases in the middle. The CDR3 runs 13 residues. CDR3 region: CASTRDSADTQYF. The CDR3 region has the DNA TGTGCCAGCACCAGGGACTCCGCAGATACGCAGTATTTT.

CDR3 sequence (DNA): TGTGCCACCATGAACTCTGGGGCCAACGTCCTGACTTTC. It codes for CATMNSGANVLTF. The chain joins TRBV28 to TRBJ2-6; D unresolved. The V end was cut by 10 bases, the J end by 0 bases, with 7 bases between. From germline, CDR1 is MDHEN and CDR2 SYDVKM. The CDR3 contains 13 residues. Together with reference TRBV28 and TRBJ2-6, the CDR3 gives the full variable domain: DVKVTQSSRYLVKRTGEKVFLECVQDMDHENMFWYRQDPGLGLRLIYFSYDVKMKEKGDIPEGYSVSREKKERFSLILESASTNQTSMYLCATMNSGANVLTFGAGSRLTVL.

The genes are TRBV7-3 and TRBJ2-5, with 11 nucleotides matching TRBD2. CDR1 is SGHTA and CDR2 is FQGTGA in the germline V gene. The V and J ends lost 5 bases and 1 base, in that order; junction bases with no gene match: 9. The CDR3 has 17 amino acids. This CDR3 reads CASSARLAGPLQETQYF. The CDR3 coding sequence is TGTGCCAGCAGCGCCCGACTAGCGGGGCCTCTCCAAGAGACCCAGTACTTC.

The chain joins TRBV2 to TRBJ1-2, with D tentatively TRBD1 (5 bases). Trimming took off 7 bases at V and 4 bases at J, with 16 bases between the two ends. The CDR3 length is 14 residues. Germline V gives CDR1 SNHLY, CDR2 FYNNEI. CDR3 loop: CASNTYPGTYGYTF. For the CDR3, the DNA is TGTGCCAGCAACACATACCCAGGGACCTATGGCTACACCTTC.

This clone was observed once. V and J are TRBV7-2 and TRBJ2-1, with 7 bases identical to TRBD2. V shed 1 base and J 7 bases; nucleotides not matched to a gene: 7. This CDR3 has 15 residues. Germline loops: CDR1 SGHTA, CDR2 FQGNSA. The CDR3 DNA follows: TGTGCCAGCAGCTTAGGCGGGGCGGGAGCTAATGAGCAGTTCTTC. It specifies CASSLGGAGANEQFF.

The chain has TRBV25-1 and TRBJ2-3, with D tentatively TRBD1 (6 bases). The CDR3 is 14 amino acids. Germline V gene data show CDR1 as MGHDK and CDR2 as SYGVNS. V lost 5 bases and J 5 bases, leaving 14 bases between the germline ends. CDR3 nucleotides: TGTGCCAGCAGTACCAGGACAGTAGGAGATACGCAGTATTTT. Its protein is CASSTRTVGDTQYF.

The rearrangement joins TRBV30 to TRBJ1-2; perhaps TRBD1 as D (6 bases). V was trimmed by 2 bases and J by 3 bases, leaving 13 bases between them. The CDR3 spans 14 residues. The V gene's germline CDR1 is GTSNPN and CDR2 SVGIG (reference sequence). The CDR3 bases are TGTGCCTGGAGTAGGGGACACTGGGACTATGGCTACACCTTC. Residues: CAWSRGHWDYGYTF.

This clone was recorded a few times. This chain joins TRBV14 and TRBJ2-2; tentatively, D is TRBD1 or TRBD2 (5 bases each). Germline assignment: CDR1 SGHDN and CDR2 FVKESK. This CDR3 comprises 15 residues. Trimming removed 1 base at V and 7 bases at J, with 13 bases between. CDR3 nucleotide sequence: TGTGCCAGCAGCCAAGTTGGGGACGCGGGCGGGGAGCTGTTTTTT. This translates into CASSQVGDAGGELFF.

This clone has just a few counts. The chain uses TRBV12-5 and TRBJ2-3; D is ambiguous. The CDR3 spans 11 residues. The germline V gene encodes CDR1 LGHNT and CDR2 FRNRAP. Between the trimmed V and J ends, which lost 6 bases and 4 bases, there was a span of 5 bases. CDR3 sequence reads: CASGKPDTQYF. The CDR3 DNA is TGTGCTAGTGGAAAGCCAGATACGCAGTATTTT.

This rearrangement joins TRBV11-3 to TRBJ1-1; TRBD1 might be the D (5 bases). This CDR3 spans 14 amino acids. V lost 3 bases and J lost 2, with 10 bases in between. Per the germline V gene, CDR1 is SGHNT and CDR2 is YENEEA. CDR3 bases: TGTGCCAGCAGCTTTGCAGGGATTAACACTGAAGCTTTCTTT. It translates to CASSFAGINTEAFF.

The gene calls are TRBV6-5 and TRBJ2-7, with D perhaps TRBD2 (6 bases). V gave up 2 bases and J gave up 3 bases, with 11 bases separating them. The CDR3 runs 14 residues. The V gene's germline CDR1 is MNHEY and CDR2 SVGAGI. For the CDR3, the DNA is TGTGCCAGCAGTTACGGAGGGTCCGGCTACGAGCAGTACTTC. It translates to CASSYGGSGYEQYF.

This sequence joins TRBV4-2 and TRBJ1-4, with unresolved D. The CDR3 consists of 14 residues. Trimming removed 2 bases from V and 7 bases from J, with 11 bases in between. Germline CDR1 and CDR2: LGHNA and YNFKEQ. CDR3 coding DNA: TGTGCCAGCAGCCAATCCGGGGATGGTGAAAAACTGTTTTTT. Translation: CASSQSGDGEKLFF.

The chain combines TRBV5-1 with TRBJ1-2; possibly TRBD1 for D (5 bases). The CDR3 runs 15 residues. Trimming removed 1 base from V and 0 bases from J, with 10 bases in between. CDR1 is SGHRS, CDR2 YFSETQ, per germline. CDR3 in DNA: TGCGCCAGCAGCTTGTCTGGACACTCTAACTATGGCTACACCTTC. Amino acids: CASSLSGHSNYGYTF.

The J gene is TRBJ2-5, the V gene TRBV15; no clear D. Trimming removed 1 base from V and 5 bases from J, with 11 bases in between. The germline V gene encodes CDR1 LNHNV and CDR2 YYDKDF (reference sequence). The CDR3 runs 14 residues. This chain's CDR3 is CATSRGRGGETQYF. The DNA for the CDR3 is TGTGCCACCAGCAGAGGTCGAGGTGGGGAGACCCAGTACTTC.

This chain links TRBV19 with TRBJ2-5; 7 nucleotides agree with TRBD1. Germline CDR1 reads LNHDA; CDR2 reads SQIVND (reference sequence). The CDR3 runs 14 residues. Unmatched junction bases numbered 9, after V lost 7 bases and J lost 4 bases. The CDR3 spells CASTKRGRGETQYF. The CDR3 nucleotides read TGTGCCAGTACCAAGAGGGGGCGCGGAGAGACCCAGTACTTC. The full variable domain, its missing parts supplied by reference TRBV19 and TRBJ2-5, is DGGITQSPKYLFRKEGQNVTLSCEQNLNHDAMYWYRQDPGQGLRLIYYSQIVNDFQKGDIAEGYSVSREKKESFPLTVTSAQKNPTAFYLCASTKRGRGETQYFGPGTRLLVL.